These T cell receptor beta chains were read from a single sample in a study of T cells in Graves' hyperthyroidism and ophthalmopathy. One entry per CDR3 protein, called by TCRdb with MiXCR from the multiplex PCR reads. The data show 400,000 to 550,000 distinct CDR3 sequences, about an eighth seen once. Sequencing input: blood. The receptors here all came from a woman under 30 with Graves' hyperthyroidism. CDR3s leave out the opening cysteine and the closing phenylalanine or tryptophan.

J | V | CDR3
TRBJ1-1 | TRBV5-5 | ASSLTPTRRNTEAF
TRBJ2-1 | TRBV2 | ASSEGDFNEQF
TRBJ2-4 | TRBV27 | ASRVSPVGLQY
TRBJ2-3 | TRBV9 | ASSDTHDTDTQY
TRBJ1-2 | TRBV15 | ATSRASTGLSGYT
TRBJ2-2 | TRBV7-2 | ASSPGTSSTGELF
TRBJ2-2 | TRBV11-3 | ASSAGGLAGETGELF
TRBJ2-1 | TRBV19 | ASTRLGEGEQF
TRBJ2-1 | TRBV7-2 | ASSLSLAGGPGNEQF
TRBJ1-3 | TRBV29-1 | SVGDERDSGNTIY
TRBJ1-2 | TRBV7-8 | ASSLVVGFGYT
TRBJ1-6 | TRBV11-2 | ASSLISTIDNSPLH
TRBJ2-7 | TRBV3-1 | ASSQGKGWYEQY
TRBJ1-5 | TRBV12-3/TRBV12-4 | ASSLVGSGNQPQH
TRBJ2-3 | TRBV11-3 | ASSPRPRTDTQY
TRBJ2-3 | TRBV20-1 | SAPGTSGSSGYTQY
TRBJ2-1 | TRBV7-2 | ASSLAASGGDNEQF
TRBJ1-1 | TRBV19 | ASWTDSNTEAF
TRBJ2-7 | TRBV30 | AWSVAGEVY
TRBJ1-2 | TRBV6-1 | ASRVSGQGYGYT
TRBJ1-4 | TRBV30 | AWSGVAANEKLF
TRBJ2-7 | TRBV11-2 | ASSLDPQGYEQY
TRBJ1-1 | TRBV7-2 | ASSLFSREAF
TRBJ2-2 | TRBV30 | AWTQGAGELF
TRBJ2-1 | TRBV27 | ASCVGADYGEQF
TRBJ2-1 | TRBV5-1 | ASSLVGGRSNEQF
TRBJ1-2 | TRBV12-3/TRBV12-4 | ATINWENYGYT
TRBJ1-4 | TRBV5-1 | ASSLEGAGEKLF
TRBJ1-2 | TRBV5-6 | ASMSRHYGYT
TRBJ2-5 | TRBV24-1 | ATSVGAGKETQY
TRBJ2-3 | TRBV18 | ASSPSATSGRSSTDTQY
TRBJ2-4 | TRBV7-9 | ASSQAGAEENIQY
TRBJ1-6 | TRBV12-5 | ASGGPVLNSPLH
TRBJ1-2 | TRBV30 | AWRRSMGYGYT